One and the same sample provided the 27 T cell receptor beta chains below, sequenced in a study of blood T cell repertoires in COVID-19. Libraries were prepared by immunoSEQ multiplex PCR; TCRdb keeps only in-frame clonotypes and omits some of them. Among around 300,000 clones, over 70% were seen once, and the ten largest hold about 4.7%. Material for sequencing was PBMCs or T cells enriched from blood (not recorded which). The receptors were gathered from a man aged 25 to 40 who had recovered from COVID-19.

The chain employs TRBV11-3 and TRBJ2-5; 7 bases map to TRBD2. Germline V gene lookup returns CDR1 SGHNT and CDR2 YENEEA. V shed 6 bases and J 3 bases; nucleotides not matched to a gene: 10. CDR3 length: 15 amino acids. As DNA, the CDR3 is TGTGCCAGCAGTGGTCAAGCTAGCGGAGAAGAGACCCAGTACTTC. Translating gives CASSGQASGEETQYF.

The chain recombines TRBV20-1 with TRBJ1-1, with TRBD1 matching 7 bases. Per germline, CDR1 DFQATT and CDR2 SNEGSKA (reference sequence). There are 12 residues in the CDR3. The J segment lost 6 bases and the V segment lost 3 bases, leaving 4 bases of the junction unmatched. CDR3 sequence (DNA): TGCAGTGCTAGTTGGGACAGCCCTGAAGCTTTCTTT. This sequence encodes CSASWDSPEAFF.

The chain combines TRBV6-1 with TRBJ2-7; a weak D match, TRBD1 (5 bases). Between the trimmed V and J ends, which lost 2 bases and 2 bases, there was a span of 10 bases. CDR3 length equals 14 residues. The germline V gene has CDR1 MNHNS and CDR2 SASEGT. The CDR3 DNA reads TGTGCCAGCAGTGAATTGGGGCCTCCCTACGAGCAGTACTTC. Protein sequence: CASSELGPPYEQYF.

The chain is built from TRBV2 and TRBJ1-4; D gene ambiguous. This CDR3 has 14 amino acids. The V gene lost 7 bases and the J gene lost 2 bases, with 11 bases spanning the gap. The germline V gene encodes CDR1 SNHLY and CDR2 FYNNEI. This chain's CDR3 is CASIRQRTNEKLFF. CDR3 DNA: TGTGCCAGCATACGGCAGCGCACTAATGAAAAACTGTTTTTT.

The chain links TRBV24-1 to TRBJ2-2; 7 bases match TRBD1. Trimming at V came to 2 bases and at J to 2 bases, leaving 4 bases not matched to a gene. CDR3 length: 16 amino acids. CDR1 is KGHDR and CDR2 is SFDVKD in the germline V gene. CDR3 protein: CATSDSRQGNTGELFF. Written as DNA, the CDR3 is TGTGCCACCAGTGATTCGAGACAGGGAAACACCGGGGAGCTGTTTTTT.

The chain employs TRBV5-3 and TRBJ1-1; D is perhaps TRBD1 (6 bases). TRBV5-3 is classed as an ORF, of uncertain function. The CDR3 is 15 residues long. The germline V and J ends were trimmed by 1 base and 2 bases, with 12 bases remaining between them. For the CDR3, the DNA is TGTGCCAGAAGCTTGTACAGGGAACTTAACACTGAAGCTTTCTTT. This sequence encodes CARSLYRELNTEAFF.

The chain carries TRBV7-2 and TRBJ2-3, with a tentative D call TRBD1 (5 bases). The germline CDR1 and CDR2 sequences are SGHTA and FQGNSA. This CDR3 is 15 amino acids long. V was clipped by 5 bases and J by 5 bases, with 17 bases between them. CDR3 coding DNA: TGTGCCAGCAGCCCTGGGGCTCGCCCAAGAGATACGCAGTATTTT. It yields the protein CASSPGARPRDTQYF. Complete variable domain (other parts from reference TRBV7-2 and TRBJ2-3): GAGVSQSPSNKVTEKGKDVELRCDPISGHTALYWYRQSLGQGLEFLIYFQGNSAPDKSGLPSDRFSAERTGGSVSTLTIQRTQQEDSAVYLCASSPGARPRDTQYFGPGTRLTVL.

This chain links TRBV7-8 with TRBJ1-5; tentative D call: TRBD1 (6 bases). V was pared by 5 bases and J by 4 bases, with 18 bases between. Germline loops: CDR1 SGHVS, CDR2 FQNEAQ. This CDR3 is built from 16 residues. The CDR3 reads CASSRDTGLGNQPQHF. For the CDR3, the DNA is TGTGCCAGCAGCCGAGATACAGGGCTTGGGAATCAGCCCCAGCATTTT.

The V gene is TRBV28, the J gene TRBJ1-2; 7 bases agree with TRBD1. Germline V gene sequence: CDR1 MDHEN, CDR2 SYDVKM. The CDR3 consists of 14 residues. V dropped 1 base and J dropped 6; count of bases not matched to a gene: 5. The CDR3 here is CASSLFLRGHGYTF. CDR3 coding DNA: TGTGCCAGCAGTTTATTTTTAAGGGGGCATGGCTACACCTTC.

CDR3 in amino acids: CASSFGRDYGYTF. The DNA for the CDR3 is TGTGCCAGCAGCTTCGGCAGGGACTATGGCTACACCTTC. The genes are TRBV7-9 and TRBJ1-2, with a possible D match to TRBD1 (5 bases). This CDR3 contains 13 residues. Trimming took 3 bases from V and 3 from J, leaving 8 bases between them. CDR1 is SEHNR, CDR2 FQNEAQ, per germline (reference sequence).

The rearrangement links TRBV28 to TRBJ1-5; no definite D call. Trimming left V 6 bases short and J 6 bases short, with 12 bases between. CDR3 size: 13 residues. Germline CDR1 and CDR2: MDHEN and SYDVKM. The CDR3 is CASRQSLSQPQHF. For the CDR3, the DNA is TGTGCCAGCAGGCAAAGTCTAAGTCAGCCCCAGCATTTT.

The chain is built from TRBV25-1 and TRBJ1-2, with D possibly matching TRBD1 (6 bases). Trimming removed 8 bases from V and 8 bases from J, with 15 bases in between. This CDR3 region has 12 residues. Germline CDR1 MGHDK, CDR2 SYGVNS. CDR3 sequence (DNA): TGTGCCAGCCACGGGGGGCTGGGGGGCTACACCTTC. This encodes CASHGGLGGYTF.

For this clone: Other DNA sequences in the sample encode the same CDR3. The chain links TRBV24-1 to TRBJ1-5, with a tentative D call TRBD1 (5 bases). The CDR3 runs to 13 residues. Germline assignment: CDR1 KGHDR and CDR2 SFDVKD. The V gene lost 1 base and the J gene lost 7 bases, with 7 bases spanning the gap. The CDR3 sequence is CATSDLRGQPQHF. CDR3 bases: TGTGCCACCAGTGATTTAAGGGGACAGCCCCAGCATTTT.

The chain has TRBV19 and TRBJ1-5, with D possibly matching TRBD1 (6 bases). In germline, CDR1 is LNHDA, CDR2 SQIVND (reference sequence). V was shortened by 5 bases and J by 1 base, with 9 bases between the two germline ends. This CDR3 has 14 amino acids. The CDR3 DNA reads as TGTGCCAGTAGTCCTCAGGGGAGCAATCAGCCCCAGCATTTT. As protein: CASSPQGSNQPQHF. Variable domain in full (rest from reference TRBV19 and TRBJ1-5): DGGITQSPKYLFRKEGQNVTLSCEQNLNHDAMYWYRQDPGQGLRLIYYSQIVNDFQKGDIAEGYSVSREKKESFPLTVTSAQKNPTAFYLCASSPQGSNQPQHFGDGTRLSIL.

This clone was found a few times. The V call is TRBV27, the J call TRBJ1-1; a possible D gene is TRBD1 (5 bases). Between the trimmed V and J ends, which lost 7 bases and 4 bases, there was a span of 19 bases. CDR3 length: 15 amino acids. CDR1 and CDR2 from the germline V gene are MNHEY and SMNVEV (reference sequence). CDR3 in amino acids: CASTMGGSDSTEAFF. The CDR3 DNA follows: TGTGCCAGCACGATGGGGGGAAGTGATAGCACTGAAGCTTTCTTT.

In its sample, this clone was seen a few times. The J gene is TRBJ1-4, the V gene TRBV3-1 (or the pseudogene TRBV3-2), with a tentative D call TRBD1 (5 bases). Trimming removed 1 base at V and 10 bases at J, with 10 bases between. This CDR3 contains 13 residues. CDR1 is LGHDT, CDR2 YNNKEL, per germline (reference sequence). CDR3 loop: CASSQGPGGKLFF. CDR3 bases: TGTGCCAGCAGCCAAGGGCCGGGGGGAAAACTGTTTTTT.

V usage is TRBV6-6 and J usage is TRBJ1-5; TRBD1 might be the D (5 bases). The CDR3 consists of 14 residues. The V end lost 2 bases, the J end lost 3 bases, and 8 bases lay between the germline ends. CDR1 MNHNY and CDR2 SVGAGI come from the germline V gene (reference sequence). CDR3: CASSYPGFNQPQHF. The CDR3 bases are TGTGCCAGCAGTTACCCAGGGTTCAATCAGCCCCAGCATTTT.

CDR3 loop: CASSLDGTGVSEQYF. CDR3 bases: TGCGCCAGCAGCTTGGATGGGACAGGGGTAAGCGAGCAGTACTTC. The rearrangement links TRBV5-1 to TRBJ2-7; the match to TRBD1 covers 10 bases. This CDR3 has 15 amino acids. The germline V gene has CDR1 SGHRS and CDR2 YFSETQ. J gave up 6 bases and V 0 bases, and 6 bases lay outside the gene matches.

V usage is TRBV4-1 and J usage is TRBJ1-2; D is unresolved. This CDR3 spans 15 amino acids. The V gene's germline CDR1 is MGHRA and CDR2 YSYEKL. V shed 0 bases and J shed 4 bases, with 12 bases lying between them. The CDR3, as DNA: TGCGCCAGCAGCCAAGACCAGGACTCCTTCTATGGCTACACCTTC. Residues: CASSQDQDSFYGYTF.

The rearrangement links TRBV30 to TRBJ1-3, with D unresolved. V was clipped by 2 bases and J by 4 bases, with 18 bases between them. The CDR3 has 16 amino acids. Germline-derived CDR1 and CDR2 are GTSNPN and SVGIG (reference sequence). CDR3 loop: CAWSSLGAGLGNTIYF. The DNA for the CDR3 is TGTGCCTGGAGTAGCTTGGGAGCGGGGTTGGGAAACACCATATATTTT. Full variable domain (outside the CDR3, taken from reference TRBV30 and TRBJ1-3): SQTIHQWPATLVQPVGSPLSLECTVEGTSNPNLYWYRQAAGRGLQLLFYSVGIGQISSEVPQNLSASRPQDRQFILSSKKLLLSDSGFYLCAWSSLGAGLGNTIYFGEGSWLTVV.

The chain combines TRBV4-2 with TRBJ2-7; unclear D gene. Germline V lookup: CDR1 LGHNA, CDR2 YNFKEQ. The CDR3 runs 13 residues. The ends were cut back, 4 bases at V and 1 base at J, with 8 bases in the middle. In nucleotides, the CDR3 is TGTGCCAGCAGCCCGGGTATATCCTACGAGCAGTACTTC. Its translation: CASSPGISYEQYF.

The chain has TRBV6-5 and TRBJ2-3, with D hard to call. From germline, CDR1 is MNHEY and CDR2 SVGAGI. Deletions cut 6 bases from V and 6 bases from J, with 13 bases between. The CDR3 is made up of 13 amino acids. The CDR3 coding sequence is TGTGCCAGCAGCTACACCGAGGCTGATACGCAGTATTTT. Translation gives CASSYTEADTQYF.

This clone turned up a few times. The chain recombines TRBV7-9 with TRBJ2-1; 7 bases fit TRBD2. This CDR3 region has 15 residues. Germline trimming cut 5 bases from V and 5 bases from J; bases unmatched to any gene: 9. CDR1 is SEHNR, CDR2 FQNEAQ, per germline (reference sequence). CDR3 sequence: CASSPRGGLHNEQFF. In DNA form, the CDR3 reads TGTGCCAGCAGCCCTCGCGGGGGTCTGCACAATGAGCAGTTCTTC.

CDR3 sequence: CASSTPRGTELVSPGDSPLHF. In DNA form, the CDR3 reads TGTGCCAGCAGTACACCGCGGGGGACCGAGTTGGTCTCCCCCGGGGATTCACCCCTCCACTTT. This chain links TRBV28 with TRBJ1-6, with D possibly being TRBD1 (5 bases). V lost 5 bases, J lost 8 bases, and 34 bases lay in between. Germline V gene data show CDR1 as MDHEN and CDR2 as SYDVKM. The CDR3 totals 21 residues.

V and J are TRBV7-2 and TRBJ2-3; no clear D gene. The V gene's germline CDR1 is SGHTA and CDR2 FQGNSA. There are 14 residues in the CDR3. Trimming removed 3 bases from V and 4 bases from J, with 11 bases in between. Written as DNA, the CDR3 is TGTGCCAGCAGCTTGCGTCCTACGGCAGATACGCAGTATTTT. Its translation: CASSLRPTADTQYF.

The chain joins TRBV30 to TRBJ2-3; D gene unclear. The CDR3 consists of 13 residues. The V gene's germline CDR1 is GTSNPN and CDR2 SVGIG (reference sequence). Deletions cut 4 bases from V and 4 bases from J, with 12 bases between. CDR3 coding DNA: TGTGCCTGGACAAGTCAAACGGCAGATACGCAGTATTTT. Protein product: CAWTSQTADTQYF.

The chain carries TRBV27 and TRBJ1-5; maybe TRBD1 (5 bases). The length of the CDR3 is 15 residues. Trimming stripped 4 bases from V and 0 bases from J, with 10 bases between. Germline CDR1 MNHEY, CDR2 SMNVEV (reference sequence). The CDR3 loop reads CASSYTGTSNQPQHF. The CDR3 DNA follows: TGTGCCAGCAGTTATACAGGAACTAGCAATCAGCCCCAGCATTTT.